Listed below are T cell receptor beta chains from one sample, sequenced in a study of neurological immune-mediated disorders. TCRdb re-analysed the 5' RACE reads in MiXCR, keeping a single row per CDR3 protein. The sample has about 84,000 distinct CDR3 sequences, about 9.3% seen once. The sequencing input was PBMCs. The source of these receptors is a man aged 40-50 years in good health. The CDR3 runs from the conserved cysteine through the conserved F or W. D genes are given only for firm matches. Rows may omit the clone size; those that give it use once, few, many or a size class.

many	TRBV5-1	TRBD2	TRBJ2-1	TGCGCCAGCTGCCTACTAGCGGGAGGATCTAATGAGCAGTTCTTC	CASCLLAGGSNEQFF
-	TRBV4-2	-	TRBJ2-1	TGTGCCAGCAGCCAAGTTGGGAGGACTACCGACAATGAGCAGTTCTTC	CASSQVGRTTDNEQFF
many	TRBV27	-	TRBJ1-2	TGTGCCAGCAGTTCCCGGGCCTTTCGCGGCTACACCTTC	CASSSRAFRGYTF
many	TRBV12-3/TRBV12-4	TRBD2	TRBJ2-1	TGTGCCAGCCGTCAAGCGCTAGCGGGAGATGAGCAGTTCTTC	CASRQALAGDEQFF
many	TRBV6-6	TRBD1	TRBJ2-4	TGTGCCAGCAGTTATATTATAGGACAGGGGGGAACCAAAAACATTCAGTACTTC	CASSYIIGQGGTKNIQYF
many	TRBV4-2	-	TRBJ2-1	TGTGCCAGCAGCCAAGATCGGGCCACCTACAATGAGCAGTTCTTC	CASSQDRATYNEQFF
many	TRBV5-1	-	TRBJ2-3	TGCGCCAGCAGAAGTCAGGGTCTGGCCACAGATACGCAGTATTTT	CASRSQGLATDTQYF
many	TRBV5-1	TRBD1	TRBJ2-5	TGCGCCAGCAGCCCGGGACAGCGACAAGAGACCCAGTACTTC	CASSPGQRQETQYF
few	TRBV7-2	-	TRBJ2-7	TGTGCCAGCCTGGACTCCTTCTACGAGCAGTACTTC	CASLDSFYEQYF
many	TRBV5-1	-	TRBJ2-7	TGCGCCAGCCGGAACTTGGGGGAAGGCGACGAGCAGTACTTC	CASRNLGEGDEQYF
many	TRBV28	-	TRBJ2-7	TGTGCCAGCAGTCCCGACGGGTACAACGAGCAGTACTTC	CASSPDGYNEQYF
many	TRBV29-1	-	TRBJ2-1	TGCAGCGCCCTACAGCCTAGCTCCTACAATGAGCAGTTCTTC	CSALQPSSYNEQFF
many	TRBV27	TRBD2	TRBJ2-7	TGTGCCAGCAGTTTAATGGCTAGCGGGGTCAAGGGGGGCACCTACGAGCAGTACTTC	CASSLMASGVKGGTYEQYF
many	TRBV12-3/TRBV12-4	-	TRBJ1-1	TGTGCCAGCAGTTCCCTCCGCAGGGTTGAAGCTTTCTTT	CASSSLRRVEAFF
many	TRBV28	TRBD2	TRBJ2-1	TGTGCCAGCAGTCGTCCCTGGGGCGGGAGGTTCAATGAGCAGTTCTTC	CASSRPWGGRFNEQFF
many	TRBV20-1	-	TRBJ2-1	TGCAGTGCTAGGTCCAGAGCAGAGTATGAGCAGTTCTTC	CSARSRAEYEQFF
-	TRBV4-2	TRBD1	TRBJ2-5	TGTGCCAGCAGCCAAGATTATTCAGTAATTTCCGGGACAGGGGCCCACCAGTACTTC	CASSQDYSVISGTGAHQYF
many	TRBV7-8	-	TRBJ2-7	TGTGCCAGTACCACCAGGGCGGGGCAACGAAAGCAGTACTTC	CASTTRAGQRKQYF
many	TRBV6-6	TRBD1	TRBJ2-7	TGTGCCAGCAGTCTTACACAGGGGAACGAGCAGTACTTC	CASSLTQGNEQYF
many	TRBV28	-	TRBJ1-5	TGTGCCAGCAGTTTTTTTTTAGGGGATAGCAATCAGCCCCAGCATTTT	CASSFFLGDSNQPQHF
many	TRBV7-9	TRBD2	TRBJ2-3	TGTGCCAGCAGCTCTCCTAGCGGGAGGGTAGATACGCAGTATTTT	CASSSPSGRVDTQYF
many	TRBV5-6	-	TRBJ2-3	TGTGCCAGCAGCTCGAACTTACATGGGATAGGGCCAGATACGCAGTATTTT	CASSSNLHGIGPDTQYF
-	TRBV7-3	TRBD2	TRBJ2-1	TGTGCCAGCAGCCCAGGACTAGCAAGTGAGCAGTTCTTC	CASSPGLASEQFF
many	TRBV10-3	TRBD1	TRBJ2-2	TGTGCCATCAGTTTGACAGGGACCACCGGGGAGCTGTTTTTT	CAISLTGTTGELFF
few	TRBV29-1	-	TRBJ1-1	TGCAGCGTCTCGGGACGGTTATCCACTGAAGCTTTCTTT	CSVSGRLSTEAFF
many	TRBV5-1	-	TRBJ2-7	TGCGCCAGCAGCTCGGCGCTCTTGCCACCCTACGAGCAGTACTTC	CASSSALLPPYEQYF
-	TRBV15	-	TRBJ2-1	TGTGCCACCAGCAATATTTACAATGAGCAGTTCTTC	CATSNIYNEQFF
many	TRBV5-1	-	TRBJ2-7	TGCGCCAGCAGCTTGGCGGGGCAGGGAAGCTCCTACGAGCAGTACTTC	CASSLAGQGSSYEQYF
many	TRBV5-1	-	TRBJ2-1	TGCGCCAGCAGCCTTGAGGGGACCTACAATGAGCAGTTCTTC	CASSLEGTYNEQFF
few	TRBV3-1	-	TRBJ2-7	TGTGCCAGCAGCCAAGGATTCGGACCCTACGAGCAGTACTTC	CASSQGFGPYEQYF
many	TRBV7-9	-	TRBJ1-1	TGTGCCAGCAGCCGCCGGGACCCAGGCTCATCTGAAGCTTTCTTT	CASSRRDPGSSEAFF
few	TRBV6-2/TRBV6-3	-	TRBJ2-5	TGTGCCAGCAGTTACATGACAGTCCAAGAGACCCAGTACTTC	CASSYMTVQETQYF
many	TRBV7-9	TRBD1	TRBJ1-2	TGTGCCAGCAGCACCAGGGGGATCTATGGCTACACCTTC	CASSTRGIYGYTF
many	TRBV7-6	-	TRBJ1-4	TGTGCCAGCAGCTTAGCCGGGACACCTAATGAAAAACTGTTTTTT	CASSLAGTPNEKLFF
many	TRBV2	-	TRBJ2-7	TGTGCCAGCAGTGAAGCCCAGGGGCCATCCTACGAGCAGTACTTC	CASSEAQGPSYEQYF
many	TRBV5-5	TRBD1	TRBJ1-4	TGTGCCAGCAGCTTAGGGACAGGGACTTCAACTAATGAAAAACTGTTTTTT	CASSLGTGTSTNEKLFF
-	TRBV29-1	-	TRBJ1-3	TGCAGCGTTGGGAAAGACTCTGGAAACACCATATATTTT	CSVGKDSGNTIYF
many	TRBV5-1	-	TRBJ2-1	TGCGCCAGCAGCTTGGGGACAGAGCAGTTCTTC	CASSLGTEQFF
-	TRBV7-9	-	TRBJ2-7	TGTGCCAGCAGCTTATGGCAGGGGGGGGGGTTCTACGAGCAGTACTTC	CASSLWQGGGFYEQYF
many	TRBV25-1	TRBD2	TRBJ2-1	TGTGCCAGCAGTGAAATCGCATTCGGACTAGCGGGAAACAATGAGCAGTTCTTC	CASSEIAFGLAGNNEQFF
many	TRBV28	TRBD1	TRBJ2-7	TGTGCCAGCGGGGGACAGGGAGACGAGCAGTACTTC	CASGGQGDEQYF
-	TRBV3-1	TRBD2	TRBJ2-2	TGTGCCAGCAGCCCTACTAGCGTGAACACCGGGGACCTGTTTTTT	CASSPTSVNTGDLFF
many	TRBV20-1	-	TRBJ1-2	TGCAGTGCTAAGTCGACAGTATATTCTAACTATGGCTACACCTTC	CSAKSTVYSNYGYTF
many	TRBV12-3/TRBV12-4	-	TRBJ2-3	TGTGCCAGCAGACCCCACTATAATACGCAGTATTTT	CASRPHYNTQYF
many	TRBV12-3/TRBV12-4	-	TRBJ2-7	TGTGCCAGCAGTTCGCTTTTTTTGTCGTCGCCCGAGCAGTACTTC	CASSSLFLSSPEQYF
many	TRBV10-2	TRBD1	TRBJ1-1	TGCGCCAGCAGTGAGTCGGGGACAGCCCTAACTGGCGCTGAAGCTTTCTTT	CASSESGTALTGAEAFF
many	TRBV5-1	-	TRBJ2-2	TGCGCCAGCAGCTTGGGAGGGTCGAGCACCGGGGAGCTGTTTTTT	CASSLGGSSTGELFF
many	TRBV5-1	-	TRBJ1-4	TGCGCCAGCAGCTTGGGGGGCACTAATGAAAAACTGTTTTTT	CASSLGGTNEKLFF